Listed here are 24 T cell receptor beta chains from one sample, sequenced in a study of beta chain features in type 1 diabetes. Expressed TCRB transcripts were sequenced because the entire RNA isolate underwent reverse transcription. Some clones are missing from TCRdb's copy, which holds only in-frame ones; the method was immunoSEQ multiplex PCR. This sample yields some 150,000 clones, of which around 10% are seen a single time; under 2.5% belongs to the top ten. Sequencing used central memory CD4+ T cells from blood. The receptors originated from a man aged 18 to 30 in good health.

As concerns this clone: This may come from a read error, since a much larger clone is one base off. This CDR3 is also generated by other DNA sequences in the sample. This chain connects TRBV7-9 to TRBJ1-1; D is undetermined. The CDR3 extends over 13 amino acids. V dropped 1 base and J dropped 1 base, with 4 bases sitting between them. Germline V lookup: CDR1 SEHNR, CDR2 FQNEAQ (reference sequence). The CDR3 DNA follows: TGTGCCAGCAGCTTAGGTCAGAACACTGAAGCTTTCTTT. The encoded protein is CASSLGQNTEAFF. The full variable domain, with the rest looked up from reference TRBV7-9 and TRBJ1-1, is DTGVSQNPRHKITKRGQNVTFRCDPISEHNRLYWYRQTLGQGPEFLTYFQNEAQLEKSRLLSDRFSAERPKGSFSTLEIQRTEQGDSAMYLCASSLGQNTEAFFGQGTRLTVV.

In its sample, this clone was seen a few times. The rearrangement uses TRBV6-6 and TRBJ2-1; the D is unclear. The CDR3 runs to 13 residues. The V end was cut by 6 bases, the J end by 2 bases, with 8 bases between. CDR1 MNHNY and CDR2 SVGAGI come from the germline V gene (reference sequence). As DNA, the CDR3 is TGTGCCAGCAGCCCCAGGACCTACAATGAGCAGTTCTTC. Translating it yields CASSPRTYNEQFF.

The rearrangement links TRBV9 to TRBJ2-6, with D perhaps given as TRBD1 or TRBD2 (5 bases each). Germline V gene data show CDR1 as SGDLS and CDR2 as YYNGEE. V shed 0 bases and J shed 0 bases, with 19 bases lying between them. The CDR3 contains 20 residues. This CDR3 is CASSVDTVGAILSGANVLTF. CDR3 DNA sequence: TGTGCCAGCAGCGTAGATACAGTCGGGGCCATACTCTCTGGGGCCAACGTCCTGACTTTC.

This clone appeared a few times. CDR3 DNA sequence: TGCAGCGGTGGGGGCAGGGTCGAGACCCAGTACTTC. Translation: CSGGGRVETQYF. V and J are TRBV29-1 and TRBJ2-5; D may be TRBD1 (6 bases). This CDR3 is 12 amino acids long. V dropped 7 bases and J dropped 5 bases, with 14 bases sitting between them. Germline V gene lookup returns CDR1 SQVTM and CDR2 ANQGSEA. Combining the CDR3 with reference TRBV29-1 and TRBJ2-5 gives the whole variable domain SAVISQKPSRDICQRGTSLTIQCQVDSQVTMMFWYRQQPGQSLTLIATANQGSEATYESGFVIDKFPISRPNLTFSTLTVSNMSPEDSSIYLCSGGGRVETQYFGPGTRLLVL.

This chain links TRBV7-3 with TRBJ2-2; 12 bases map to TRBD2. Trimming cost V 5 bases and J 4 bases; bases outside gene matches: 5. Per germline, CDR1 SGHTA and CDR2 FQGTGA. The CDR3 extends over 16 amino acids. The CDR3 DNA is TGTGCCAGCAGCCCCCGGACTAGCGGGACCACCGGGGAGCTGTTTTTT. It yields the protein CASSPRTSGTTGELFF.

The chain is built from TRBV6-5 and TRBJ1-2; D gene unclear. The CDR3 has 14 residues. Germline V lookup: CDR1 MNHEY, CDR2 SVGAGI. With 7 bases removed from V and 5 bases from J, the gap between germline ends came to 17 bases. CDR3 sequence reads: CASTWDSMGYGYTF. The CDR3 DNA sequence: TGTGCCAGCACCTGGGATTCCATGGGGTATGGCTACACCTTC.

This clone was observed a handful of times. V is TRBV4-2 and J is TRBJ2-7; D is possibly TRBD1 (6 bases). The germline V and J ends were trimmed by 0 bases and 0 bases, with 12 bases remaining between them. The CDR3 is 16 amino acids. Germline V lookup: CDR1 LGHNA, CDR2 YNFKEQ. In nucleotides, the CDR3 is TGTGCCAGCAGCCAAGAAGGGGACACGAGCTCCTACGAGCAGTACTTC. Residues: CASSQEGDTSSYEQYF.

This clone has ten or more counts. The sample carries other DNA sequences with the same CDR3. The chain has TRBV15 and TRBJ1-1; 11 bases line up with TRBD1. V lost 4 bases, J lost 4 bases, and 2 bases stayed unmatched. The CDR3 loop spans 14 amino acids. Germline values: CDR1 LNHNV, CDR2 YYDKDF (reference sequence). The CDR3 protein is CATSTGTGGTEAFF. In nucleotides, the CDR3 is TGTGCCACCAGCACCGGGACAGGGGGCACTGAAGCTTTCTTT.

The chain joins TRBV19 to TRBJ2-1, with D perhaps matching TRBD1 or TRBD2 (5 bases each). The V and J ends lost 5 bases and 1 base respectively, with 15 bases between them. The CDR3 covers 16 residues. Per germline, CDR1 LNHDA and CDR2 SQIVND (reference sequence). CDR3 bases: TGTGCCAGTAGTGCCCGGGACCCGCGGTCCTACAATGAGCAGTTCTTC. Encoded protein: CASSARDPRSYNEQFF.

In its sample, this clone was seen a few times. The V and J genes are TRBV19 and TRBJ2-2, with 8 positions matching TRBD1. The CDR3 totals 17 residues. V lost 6 bases to trimming and J lost 4 bases; unmatched junction nucleotides: 13. Germline V gives CDR1 LNHDA, CDR2 SQIVND (reference sequence). The CDR3 DNA reads as TGTGCCAGTAGCCCAGATCGGACAGGGTGGAGCACCGGGGAGCTGTTTTTT. Translating gives CASSPDRTGWSTGELFF.

This clone was seen a few times. The V gene is TRBV9, the J gene TRBJ2-1, with a possible D match to TRBD1 (6 bases). V lost 3 bases and J 3 bases, leaving 16 bases between the germline ends. Germline V gene sequence: CDR1 SGDLS, CDR2 YYNGEE. The CDR3 spans 16 residues. The CDR3 DNA sequence: TGTGCCAGCAGCGCCCACACAGGGTTCCGCTACAATGAGCAGTTCTTC. Translated, it gives CASSAHTGFRYNEQFF.

This chain connects TRBV30 to TRBJ1-1; D call uncertain. Germline V gives CDR1 GTSNPN, CDR2 SVGIG (reference sequence). V lost 5 bases, J lost 11 bases, and 9 bases lay in between. The CDR3 length is 9 residues. CDR3 amino acids: CAWEVRAFF. CDR3 nucleotide sequence: TGTGCCTGGGAGGTCCGGGCTTTCTTT.

This chain uses TRBV9 with TRBJ2-5; a weak D match, TRBD2 (6 bases). This CDR3 has 15 amino acids. CDR1 SGDLS and CDR2 YYNGEE come from the germline V gene. V was shortened by 0 bases and J by 6 bases, with 15 bases between the two germline ends. The chain's CDR3 is CASSVALGSTQTQYF. CDR3 DNA sequence: TGTGCCAGCAGCGTAGCTCTCGGGAGCACGCAGACCCAGTACTTC.

This clone turned up a few times. The chain is built from TRBV30 and TRBJ1-2, with 9 positions matching TRBD1. This CDR3 has 14 amino acids. With 2 bases clipped from V and 4 bases from J, the junction kept 5 bases outside the gene matches. Germline-derived CDR1 and CDR2 are GTSNPN and SVGIG (reference sequence). CDR3 coding DNA: TGTGCCTGGAGTCCGGGACAGGGAGGCTATGGCTACACCTTC. Protein sequence: CAWSPGQGGYGYTF.

Only a few counts were recorded for this clone. This sequence joins TRBV5-1 and TRBJ2-6; D is unresolved. The CDR3 length is 17 residues. The V gene's germline CDR1 is SGHRS and CDR2 YFSETQ. V was clipped by 0 bases and J by 2 bases, with 12 bases between them. The CDR3 here is CASSLARSGPGANVLTF. The DNA for the CDR3 is TGCGCCAGCAGCTTGGCCAGGAGTGGTCCTGGGGCCAACGTCCTGACTTTC.

The chain is built from TRBV4-3 and TRBJ2-1; TRBD2 matches at 7 bases. Germline V gives CDR1 LGHNA, CDR2 YSLEER. The CDR3 runs 16 residues. The V gene end was trimmed by 3 bases and the J gene end by 3 bases; junction bases not matched to a gene: 8. This CDR3 reads CASSQLAGTNYNEQFF. Here the CDR3 DNA reads TGCGCCAGCAGCCAGCTCGCCGGGACTAACTACAATGAGCAGTTCTTC.

This clone turned up a few times. This rearrangement joins TRBV2 to TRBJ1-5, with D perhaps TRBD1 (5 bases). Trimming took off 5 bases at V and 2 bases at J, with 13 bases between the two ends. The CDR3 sequence is 15 residues long. Germline V CDR1 and CDR2: SNHLY, FYNNEI. CDR3 region: CASSQGPGGNQPQHF. The CDR3 DNA sequence: TGTGCCAGCAGTCAGGGACCCGGGGGCAATCAGCCCCAGCATTTT.

The chain couples TRBV7-2 to TRBJ2-1; TRBD1 agrees at 8 bases. The CDR3 consists of 16 residues. V lost 1 base and J lost 4; bases outside the gene matches: 6. Germline V lookup: CDR1 SGHTA, CDR2 FQGNSA. CDR3 DNA sequence: TGTGCCAGCAGCTTAGACGGGACAGGCCCATACAATGAGCAGTTCTTC. Translated: CASSLDGTGPYNEQFF.

The table lists this clone with a few counts. This chain connects TRBV18 to TRBJ1-4, with a possible D match to TRBD1 (5 bases). Germline V gives CDR1 KGHSH, CDR2 LQKENI. The CDR3 has 14 amino acids. V was clipped by 0 bases and J by 6 bases, with 8 bases between them. This chain's CDR3 is CASSPPGGHEKLFF. CDR3 nucleotides: TGTGCCAGCTCACCACCGGGGGGACATGAAAAACTGTTTTTT.

The gene calls are TRBV9 and TRBJ1-2, with TRBD1 identical over 8 bases. The CDR3 loop spans 15 amino acids. Germline-derived CDR1 and CDR2 are SGDLS and YYNGEE. V shed 0 bases and J 1 base; nucleotides not matched to a gene: 2. In DNA form, the CDR3 reads TGTGCCAGCAGCGTAGAAGGACAGGGTAACTATGGCTACACCTTC. This encodes CASSVEGQGNYGYTF.

This clone came up a few times. The chain employs TRBV25-1 and TRBJ1-2; maybe TRBD1 (5 bases). Germline V gene lookup returns CDR1 MGHDK and CDR2 SYGVNS. CDR3 length: 14 amino acids. Trimming shortened V by 6 bases and J by 6 bases, and 17 bases separated the two germline ends. CDR3: CASRGAGTWDGYTF. The CDR3 region has the DNA TGTGCCAGCAGGGGAGCCGGGACTTGGGATGGCTACACCTTC.

This clone was observed a handful of times. The chain couples TRBV4-3 to TRBJ2-1; the match to TRBD1 covers 8 bases. V shed 4 bases and J 0 bases; nucleotides not matched to a gene: 11. The germline V gene encodes CDR1 LGHNA and CDR2 YSLEER. The CDR3 runs 18 residues. The DNA for the CDR3 is TGCGCCAGCAGCCCCACCTTCAGGGGGCGAAGCTCCTACAATGAGCAGTTCTTC. Amino acid sequence: CASSPTFRGRSSYNEQFF.

This clone appeared a few times. The V gene is TRBV28, the J gene TRBJ1-5; 8 bases are shared with TRBD1. The CDR3 length is 16 residues. Germline trimming cut 8 bases from V and 2 bases from J; bases unmatched to any gene: 11. CDR1 MDHEN and CDR2 SYDVKM come from the germline V gene. The CDR3 coding sequence is TGTGCCAGCTTTACTCCTCAGGGGGCAGGCAATCAGCCCCAGCATTTT. It translates to CASFTPQGAGNQPQHF.

This clone was picked up a small number of times. The V gene is TRBV5-1, the J gene TRBJ2-7; D unclear. Germline V CDR1 and CDR2: SGHRS, YFSETQ. V dropped 2 bases and J dropped 1 base, with 7 bases sitting between them. CDR3 length equals 13 residues. The CDR3 spells CASSLMRSYEQYF. As DNA, the CDR3 is TGCGCCAGCAGCTTAATGAGGTCCTACGAGCAGTACTTC.